Sequencing of this TCR beta chain was carried out in a study of T cell changes during pregnancy in multiple sclerosis. The assay was immunoSEQ multiplex PCR, and TCRdb's table has in-frame clones only and misses some. Of 56,000 or so clones in the sample, 89% were seen once. J was trimmed by 7 bases and V by 8 bases; bases with no gene match: 13. This CDR3 is 15 amino acids long. Germline CDR1 is MRHNA and CDR2 is SNTAGT. The count of this clone is one. The sequencing used peripheral blood, collected after pregnancy. This chain joins TRBV6-4 and TRBJ2-1; TRBD2 aligns across 8 bases. The clonotype was recovered from a female donor with multiple sclerosis, enrolled in a pregnancy study. CDR3 bases: TGTGCCAGCTCGGGACTAGGGGTCGATAGGAATGAGCAGTTCTTC. Amino acid sequence: CASSGLGVDRNEQFF.